These 23 T cell receptor beta chains share one sample of origin, sequenced in a study of cytomegalovirus exposure and HLA in healthy donors. PCR employed 60 Vbeta and 13 Jbeta primers. Repertoires were generated with immunoSEQ multiplex PCR, while TCRdb's copy carries only in-frame clones and drops some. The repertoire has more than 100,000 clones, under 80% of them found once; the top ten carry roughly 30%. Material: PBMCs. The source is a man between 60 and 75 years old in good health and CMV-seropositive.

This clone was detected once. The genes are TRBV6-5 and TRBJ2-2; D perhaps matches TRBD2 (6 bases). The CDR3 runs 15 residues. The V gene lost 6 bases and the J gene lost 1 base, with 12 bases spanning the gap. Germline CDR1 reads MNHEY; CDR2 reads SVGAGI. CDR3 bases: TGTGCCAGCAGAGCCGGGACTTGGAACACCGGGGAGCTGTTTTTT. Translated: CASRAGTWNTGELFF.

This clone was counted between two and nine times. CDR3 residues: CASKPSELANEKLFF. DNA for the CDR3: TGTGCCAGCAAACCCTCCGAGTTAGCTAATGAAAAACTGTTTTTT. J is TRBJ1-4 and V is TRBV2; no clear D gene. V was pared by 7 bases and J by 3 bases, with 15 bases between. The CDR3 totals 15 residues. Germline V gene lookup returns CDR1 SNHLY and CDR2 FYNNEI.

The rearrangement joins TRBV27 to TRBJ2-1; D gene unclear. CDR3 size: 10 residues. Germline V lookup: CDR1 MNHEY, CDR2 SMNVEV (reference sequence). This CDR3 is CNPLRNEQFF. CDR3 sequence (DNA): TGTAACCCCCTACGCAATGAGCAGTTCTTC.

This chain joins TRBV6-6 and TRBJ2-7, with TRBD1 matching over 7 bases. The germline gives CDR1 MNHNY, CDR2 SVGAGI (reference sequence). Trimming at V came to 0 bases and at J to 2 bases, leaving 4 bases not matched to a gene. The CDR3 loop spans 15 amino acids. Here the CDR3 DNA reads TGTGCCAGCAGTTACTCGAACAGGGGCCCCTACGAGCAGTACTTC. Translated, it gives CASSYSNRGPYEQYF.

This clone came up a few times. The chain joins TRBV15 to TRBJ1-2, with 7 bases aligning to TRBD1. This CDR3 has 19 amino acids. Trimming at V came to 0 bases and at J to 3 bases, leaving 16 bases not matched to a gene. Germline-derived CDR1 and CDR2 are LNHNV and YYDKDF (reference sequence). CDR3 sequence reads: CATSRDWPARGRNYYGYTF. The CDR3 DNA is TGTGCCACCAGCAGAGATTGGCCTGCGAGGGGGCGGAACTACTATGGCTACACCTTC.

J is TRBJ2-1 and V is TRBV5-1; D uncertain. V lost 3 bases and J 3 bases, leaving 16 bases between the germline ends. The CDR3 covers 16 residues. Germline CDR1 SGHRS, CDR2 YFSETQ. The CDR3 sequence: CASSSGISVLYNEQFF. The CDR3 nucleotides read TGCGCCAGCAGCTCCGGCATCAGCGTACTCTACAATGAGCAGTTCTTC.

This clone showed up just once. The chain employs TRBV20-1 and TRBJ2-7, with D possibly matching TRBD1 (6 bases). With 6 bases removed from V and 5 bases from J, the gap between germline ends came to 11 bases. CDR3 length: 11 amino acids. Germline V gene lookup returns CDR1 DFQATT and CDR2 SNEGSKA (reference sequence). The CDR3 region has the DNA TGCAGTGCCACAGGGATCGACGAGCAGTACTTC. It yields the protein CSATGIDEQYF.

The chain employs TRBV30 and TRBJ1-5; a possible D gene is TRBD1 (5 bases). Trimming left V 3 bases short and J 4 bases short, with 10 bases between. The CDR3 runs to 13 residues. Germline V gives CDR1 GTSNPN, CDR2 SVGIG (reference sequence). The CDR3 nucleotides read TGTGCCTGGAGCCGGGACTTAAATCAGCCCCAGCATTTT. This sequence encodes CAWSRDLNQPQHF.

The chain couples TRBV7-9 to TRBJ2-7; tentatively, D is TRBD1 (7 bases). V was trimmed by 0 bases and J by 3 bases, leaving 15 bases between them. The CDR3 runs to 16 residues. Germline assignment: CDR1 SEHNR and CDR2 FQNEAQ (reference sequence). The CDR3 DNA reads as TGTGCCAGCAGCTTAGCTTCAGGGGGGATAATCTACGAGCAGTACTTC. Its protein product is CASSLASGGIIYEQYF.

This clone was detected many times. The J gene is TRBJ1-5, the V gene TRBV7-8; 7 nucleotides align to TRBD1. The CDR3 extends over 16 amino acids. CDR1 and CDR2 (germline): SGHVS, FQNEAQ. The V and J ends lost 5 bases and 2 bases, in that order; junction bases with no gene match: 9. CDR3 loop: CASSVDRVGRNQPQHF. For the CDR3, the DNA is TGTGCCAGCAGCGTTGACAGGGTTGGACGCAATCAGCCCCAGCATTTT.

V and J are TRBV4-1 and TRBJ1-1, with 10 bases identical to TRBD1. The V gene's germline CDR1 is MGHRA and CDR2 YSYEKL. This CDR3 spans 13 amino acids. Germline trimming cut 3 bases from V and 14 bases from J; bases unmatched to any gene: 9. CDR3 nucleotides: TGCGCCAGCAGCCAGGGGGGAGGGACAGGGGACTTCTTT. It is translated as CASSQGGGTGDFF.

This clone has just one count. V and J are TRBV19 and TRBJ2-5; 12 bases map to TRBD2. The V gene's germline CDR1 is LNHDA and CDR2 SQIVND (reference sequence). V lost 1 base, J lost 7 bases, and 7 bases stayed unmatched. This CDR3 contains 16 residues. Written as DNA, the CDR3 is TGTGCCAGTAGTATAGGGCTAGCGGGGGGGCCGGGGACCCAGTACTTC. It is translated as CASSIGLAGGPGTQYF. The variable domain in full, completed from reference TRBV19 and TRBJ2-5, reads DGGITQSPKYLFRKEGQNVTLSCEQNLNHDAMYWYRQDPGQGLRLIYYSQIVNDFQKGDIAEGYSVSREKKESFPLTVTSAQKNPTAFYLCASSIGLAGGPGTQYFGPGTRLLVL.

This sequence joins TRBV7-3 and TRBJ2-2; TRBD2 matches at 9 bases. CDR3 length: 15 residues. Per the germline V gene, CDR1 is SGHTA and CDR2 is FQGTGA. V shed 5 bases and J 3 bases; nucleotides not matched to a gene: 4. CDR3 nucleotides: TGTGCCAGCAGCATAGCGGGGGCCCACACCGGGGAGCTGTTTTTT. This translates into CASSIAGAHTGELFF.

The rearrangement uses TRBV9 and TRBJ1-4; 7 bases are a match to TRBD1. This CDR3 is built from 16 residues. Trimming took 3 bases from V and 0 from J; bases not matched to a gene: 5. Germline CDR1 is SGDLS and CDR2 is YYNGEE. The DNA for the CDR3 is TGTGCCAGCAGCGAGGGGGACAGCTCAACTAATGAAAAACTGTTTTTT. This codes for CASSEGDSSTNEKLFF.

This clone was detected a few times. This chain links TRBV11-3 with TRBJ1-1; no clear D gene. With 5 bases removed from V and 1 base from J, the gap between germline ends came to 8 bases. Germline CDR1 SGHNT, CDR2 YENEEA. The CDR3 loop spans 13 amino acids. The CDR3 here is CASSKQKNTEAFF. CDR3 DNA sequence: TGTGCCAGCAGCAAACAGAAGAACACTGAAGCTTTCTTT.

The chain links TRBV19 to TRBJ2-2; 10 nucleotides match TRBD2. Per germline, CDR1 LNHDA and CDR2 SQIVND (reference sequence). CDR3 length: 17 residues. J lost 3 bases, V lost 8 bases, and 12 bases had no gene match. In nucleotides, the CDR3 is TGTGCCAGTGGGGCTAAAGTAGCGGGGGGTGACACCGGGGAGCTGTTTTTT. Amino acids: CASGAKVAGGDTGELFF.

V and J are TRBV4-1 and TRBJ2-3; no clear D gene. CDR1 is MGHRA and CDR2 is YSYEKL in the germline V gene. Trimming stripped 1 base from V and 4 bases from J, with 15 bases between. CDR3 length: 16 amino acids. For the CDR3, the DNA is TGCGCCAGCAGCCAAGGTTCCCCCCTGGGCGCAGATACGCAGTATTTT. It is translated as CASSQGSPLGADTQYF.

This clone occurred a few times. The J gene is TRBJ2-7, the V gene TRBV6-6; D unresolved. Looked up from germline, CDR1 is MNHNY and CDR2 is SVGAGI (reference sequence). V lost 2 bases and J 0 bases, leaving 11 bases between the germline ends. The CDR3 runs 15 residues. The CDR3 DNA follows: TGTGCCAGCAGTTACAGCGTAGATCCCTCCTACGAGCAGTACTTC. Translated: CASSYSVDPSYEQYF.

This chain joins TRBV5-1 and TRBJ1-1; D is undetermined. In germline, CDR1 is SGHRS, CDR2 YFSETQ. This CDR3 contains 13 residues. The V end lost 4 bases, the J end lost 0 bases, and 7 bases lay between the germline ends. DNA for the CDR3: TGCGCCAGCAGCCAAACAGTGAACACTGAAGCTTTCTTT. Protein: CASSQTVNTEAFF.

The J gene is TRBJ2-3, the V gene TRBV11-2, with 12 bases identical to TRBD2. The CDR3 runs 14 residues. Germline CDR1 reads SGHAT; CDR2 reads FQNNGV. With 3 bases clipped from V and 8 bases from J, the junction kept 3 bases outside the gene matches. The CDR3 loop is CASSFGLAGFTQYF. CDR3 nucleotide sequence: TGTGCCAGCAGCTTCGGACTAGCGGGGTTTACGCAGTATTTT.

This clone appeared a few times. The chain employs TRBV5-1 and TRBJ1-2, with 7 bases aligning to TRBD1. V was pared by 0 bases and J by 4 bases, with 3 bases of the junction left unmatched. CDR1 and CDR2 from the germline V gene are SGHRS and YFSETQ. This CDR3 spans 14 amino acids. CDR3 DNA: TGCGCCAGCAGCTTGGGGCAGGGGGGCTATGGCTACACCTTC. It specifies CASSLGQGGYGYTF.

This clone was seen a few times. The rearrangement joins TRBV6-5 to TRBJ1-5; TRBD1 agrees at 8 bases. Per germline, CDR1 MNHEY and CDR2 SVGAGI. The CDR3 length is 13 residues. The trim removed 5 bases at V and 6 bases at J, leaving 3 bases unmatched. This chain's CDR3 is CASSRTGGQPQHF. The CDR3 DNA is TGTGCCAGCAGTAGAACAGGGGGTCAGCCCCAGCATTTT.

This clone was counted between two and nine times. The chain has TRBV9 and TRBJ1-1; a possible D gene is TRBD1 (5 bases). Germline V gene data show CDR1 as SGDLS and CDR2 as YYNGEE. CDR3 length: 15 amino acids. Trimming removed 3 bases at V and 5 bases at J, with 17 bases between. CDR3 amino acids: CASSDHGGERTEAFF. The CDR3 bases are TGTGCCAGCAGCGACCACGGAGGGGAACGGACTGAAGCTTTCTTT.